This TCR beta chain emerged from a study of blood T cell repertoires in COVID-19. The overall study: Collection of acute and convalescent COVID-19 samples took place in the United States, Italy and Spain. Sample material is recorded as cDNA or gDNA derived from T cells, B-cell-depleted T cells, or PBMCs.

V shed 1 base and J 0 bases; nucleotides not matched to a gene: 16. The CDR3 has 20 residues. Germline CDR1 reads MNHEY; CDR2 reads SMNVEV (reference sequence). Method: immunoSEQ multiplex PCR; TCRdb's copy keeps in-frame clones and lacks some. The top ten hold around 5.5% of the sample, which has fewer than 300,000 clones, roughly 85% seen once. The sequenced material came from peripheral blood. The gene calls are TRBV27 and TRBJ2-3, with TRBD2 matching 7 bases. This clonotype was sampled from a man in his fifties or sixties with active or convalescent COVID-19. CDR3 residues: CASSLLVSGSRILSTDTQYF. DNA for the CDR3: TGTGCCAGCAGTTTATTGGTTAGCGGGTCTAGAATCCTTAGCACAGATACGCAGTATTTT.